One and the same sample provided the 31 T cell receptor beta chains below, sequenced in a study of Ad26.COV2.S vaccination and SARS-CoV-2 variants. This sample's treatment: 15 to 20 received Ad26.COV2.S at low or high dose, single or two shots; roughly five received placebo; per-sample allocation not given. Samples came from day 63 after the first vaccine or placebo injection. The table came from immunoSEQ multiplex PCR; TCRdb's copy has only in-frame clones and leaves some out. The sample consists of about 410,000 clones, approximately 89% of them appearing once. Specimen: peripheral blood, collected in a trial of Ad26.COV2.S vaccine versus placebo. The receptors shown here come from a person between 18 and 59 years old who received the Ad26.COV2.S COVID-19 vaccine or a placebo.

The DNA of the CDR3 is TGCAGTGCTAGTTGGGGGACTGAAGCTTTCTTT. It encodes CSASWGTEAFF. This chain links TRBV20-1 with TRBJ1-1, with TRBD1 as a possible D gene (5 bases). In germline, CDR1 is DFQATT, CDR2 SNEGSKA (reference sequence). The CDR3 is made up of 11 amino acids. Trimming shortened V by 3 bases and J by 5 bases, and 7 bases separated the two germline ends.

This chain links TRBV7-3 with TRBJ2-3, with TRBD2 matching over 9 bases. The CDR3 consists of 19 residues. Germline V gene sequence: CDR1 SGHTA, CDR2 FQGTGA. Trimming cost V 2 bases and J 1 base; bases outside gene matches: 13. Written as DNA, the CDR3 is TGTGCCAGCAGCTTATGGGGAGTTGCTCCTAGCGGGGGCACAGATACGCAGTATTTT. It translates to CASSLWGVAPSGGTDTQYF.

This sequence joins TRBV28 and TRBJ2-2; the match to TRBD2 covers 8 bases. Germline CDR1 reads MDHEN; CDR2 reads SYDVKM. V lost 9 bases, J lost 4 bases, and 7 bases stayed unmatched. The CDR3 loop spans 14 amino acids. The CDR3 loop reads CASLGGAGTGELFF. The CDR3 DNA is TGTGCCAGTCTCGGGGGGGCGGGCACCGGGGAGCTGTTTTTT. Filled out from reference TRBV28 and TRBJ2-2, the complete variable domain reads DVKVTQSSRYLVKRTGEKVFLECVQDMDHENMFWYRQDPGLGLRLIYFSYDVKMKEKGDIPEGYSVSREKKERFSLILESASTNQTSMYLCASLGGAGTGELFFGEGSRLTVL.

The CDR3 sequence: CASSLLDRGKNIQYF. DNA for the CDR3: TGTGCCAGCAGTCTATTGGACAGGGGAAAAAACATTCAGTACTTC. This chain connects TRBV5-4 to TRBJ2-4; 9 bases line up with TRBD1. The CDR3 spans 15 residues. Germline V gene lookup returns CDR1 SGHNT and CDR2 YYREEE (reference sequence). With 5 bases clipped from V and 4 bases from J, the junction kept 7 bases outside the gene matches.

Turning to this clone: Other DNA sequences of this sample code for an identical CDR3. This chain joins TRBV5-1 and TRBJ2-5; 8 nucleotides agree with TRBD1. Looked up from germline, CDR1 is SGHRS and CDR2 is YFSETQ. V lost 3 bases and J lost 4; bases outside the gene matches: 2. This CDR3 comprises 13 residues. CDR3 region: CASSSDRGETQYF. CDR3 DNA sequence: TGCGCCAGCAGCTCCGACAGGGGAGAGACCCAGTACTTC.

Here the CDR3 reads CASSLPGRGRTGELFF. In DNA form, the CDR3 reads TGTGCCAGCAGCTTACCCGGCAGGGGGCGAACCGGGGAGCTGTTTTTT. The chain recombines TRBV7-3 with TRBJ2-2; 8 bases are shared with TRBD1. CDR1 and CDR2 (germline): SGHTA, FQGTGA. The V and J ends lost 2 bases and 5 bases, in that order; junction bases with no gene match: 7. The CDR3 length is 16 residues.

This clone has only one observation. The gene calls are TRBV6-5 and TRBJ2-1; 10 bases fit TRBD2. Germline values: CDR1 MNHEY, CDR2 SVGAGI. V gave up 9 bases and J gave up 5 bases; unmatched junction bases: 4. The CDR3 sequence is 13 residues long. CDR3 nucleotides: TGTGCCAGTAAACTAGCGGGAAACAATGAGCAGTTCTTC. Protein: CASKLAGNNEQFF.

This chain joins TRBV5-1 and TRBJ1-6, with 7 positions matching TRBD1. The CDR3 is 16 amino acids. The V and J ends lost 0 bases and 7 bases, in that order; junction bases with no gene match: 7. Germline CDR1 is SGHRS and CDR2 is YFSETQ. CDR3 protein: CASSLDLGQPNSPLHF. For the CDR3, the DNA is TGCGCCAGCAGCTTGGACCTGGGACAGCCGAATTCACCCCTCCACTTT.

This clone was detected once. The genes are TRBV19 and TRBJ2-1; 9 bases match TRBD2. Germline CDR1 and CDR2: LNHDA and SQIVND (reference sequence). The CDR3 spans 15 residues. With 2 bases clipped from V and 5 bases from J, the junction kept 4 bases outside the gene matches. This CDR3 reads CASSILSGRNNEQFF. DNA for the CDR3: TGTGCCAGTAGTATATTAAGCGGGAGGAACAATGAGCAGTTCTTC.

This chain links TRBV25-1 with TRBJ2-2; D remains unclear. The germline gives CDR1 MGHDK, CDR2 SYGVNS. There are 15 residues in the CDR3. Trimming left V 2 bases short and J 1 base short, with 8 bases between. CDR3 sequence: CASSEHGRNTGELFF. CDR3 coding DNA: TGTGCCAGCAGTGAACATGGAAGGAACACCGGGGAGCTGTTTTTT.

This chain joins TRBV24-1 and TRBJ2-1, with TRBD2 as a possible D gene (7 bases). Between the trimmed V and J ends, which lost 4 bases and 8 bases, there was a span of 23 bases. Germline CDR1 and CDR2: KGHDR and SFDVKD. CDR3 length: 17 residues. CDR3 bases: TGTGCCACCAGTGACGCCCTCCGGGGGGCTTCTAGGGATGAGCAGTTCTTC. This codes for CATSDALRGASRDEQFF.

The chain recombines TRBV3-1 (or the pseudogene TRBV3-2) with TRBJ1-2, with D hard to call. This CDR3 has 11 amino acids. V was clipped by 0 bases and J by 7 bases, with 3 bases between them. CDR1 and CDR2 from the germline V gene are LGHDT and YNNKEL (reference sequence). CDR3: CASSQDSGYTF. The CDR3 DNA follows: TGTGCCAGCAGCCAAGATAGTGGCTACACCTTC.

The chain employs TRBV7-2 and TRBJ2-1; D gene uncertain. This CDR3 is built from 15 residues. With 6 bases removed from V and 0 bases from J, the gap between germline ends came to 12 bases. In germline, CDR1 is SGHTA, CDR2 FQGNSA. CDR3 residues: CASRRRVSSYNEQFF. The DNA for the CDR3 is TGTGCCAGCAGACGAAGGGTGAGCTCCTACAATGAGCAGTTCTTC.

The chain uses TRBV6-1 and TRBJ1-1, with D possibly matching TRBD1 (5 bases). Germline CDR1 and CDR2: MNHNS and SASEGT. V dropped 3 bases and J dropped 0 bases, with 17 bases sitting between them. This CDR3 is 17 amino acids long. The CDR3 sequence is CASSDGARDFLNTEAFF. In DNA, the CDR3 is TGTGCCAGCAGTGATGGGGCCCGGGACTTCCTGAACACTGAAGCTTTCTTT.

This chain connects TRBV2 to TRBJ2-3, with a tentative D call TRBD2 (6 bases). Trimming shortened V by 5 bases and J by 1 base, and 10 bases separated the two germline ends. From germline, CDR1 is SNHLY and CDR2 FYNNEI. The CDR3 is 14 amino acids. CDR3: CASSYSGGTDTQYF. The CDR3, as DNA: TGTGCCAGCAGTTATAGCGGTGGCACAGATACGCAGTATTTT.

The V call is TRBV28, the J call TRBJ1-2; D gene uncertain. Germline CDR1 is MDHEN and CDR2 is SYDVKM. CDR3 length: 13 residues. Deletions cut 8 bases from V and 0 bases from J, with 10 bases between. Here the CDR3 reads CASVKGANYGYTF. The CDR3 coding sequence is TGTGCCAGCGTAAAGGGTGCTAACTATGGCTACACCTTC.

As for this clone: The same CDR3 is also encoded by other DNA sequences in this sample. The rearrangement uses TRBV15 and TRBJ2-1; no firm D call. Looked up from germline, CDR1 is LNHNV and CDR2 is YYDKDF (reference sequence). The CDR3 loop spans 13 amino acids. V shed 3 bases and J shed 6 bases, with 9 bases lying between them. The CDR3 bases are TGTGCCACCAGCAGGTCGTCGGGCAATGAGCAGTTCTTC. Its translation is CATSRSSGNEQFF.

V is TRBV5-1 and J is TRBJ2-1; no reliable D call. This CDR3 comprises 17 residues. The V gene lost 4 bases and the J gene lost 0 bases, with 17 bases spanning the gap. CDR1 is SGHRS and CDR2 is YFSETQ in the germline V gene. The CDR3, as DNA: TGCGCCAGCAGCCCACAAGCAGGAGAGAGCTCCTACAATGAGCAGTTCTTC. Translation gives CASSPQAGESSYNEQFF.

V usage is TRBV19 and J usage is TRBJ2-6; 7 bases agree with TRBD1. Germline trimming cut 9 bases from V and 0 bases from J; bases unmatched to any gene: 8. CDR3 length equals 16 residues. The germline V gene encodes CDR1 LNHDA and CDR2 SQIVND (reference sequence). The CDR3 nucleotides are TGTGCCAGCGCCGGGACAGCGATCTCTGGGGCCAACGTCCTGACTTTC. It is translated as CASAGTAISGANVLTF.

The J gene is TRBJ1-6, the V gene TRBV5-1, with D possibly being TRBD1 (6 bases). Germline V gives CDR1 SGHRS, CDR2 YFSETQ. There are 14 residues in the CDR3. V gave up 0 bases and J gave up 9 bases, with 10 bases separating them. CDR3 sequence (DNA): TGCGCCAGCAGCTTGGACAGGGAAGCTTCACCCCTCCACTTT. It is translated as CASSLDREASPLHF.

The V gene is TRBV11-2, the J gene TRBJ1-6; possibly TRBD1 for D (5 bases). This CDR3 is built from 14 residues. The ends were cut back, 5 bases at V and 4 bases at J, with 9 bases in the middle. CDR1 SGHAT and CDR2 FQNNGV come from the germline V gene. The CDR3 region has the DNA TGTGCCAGCAGCCCCGACAGTTATAATTCACCCCTCCACTTT. Translating it yields CASSPDSYNSPLHF.

This chain links TRBV11-2 with TRBJ2-5; the D is unclear. V was cut by 3 bases and J by 11 bases, with 13 bases left in between. CDR3 length: 12 amino acids. Germline-derived CDR1 and CDR2 are SGHAT and FQNNGV. CDR3 sequence: CASSFNKPLQYF. The CDR3 DNA reads TGTGCCAGCAGCTTCAATAAGCCCCTTCAGTACTTC.

The chain uses TRBV7-3 and TRBJ2-1; tentative D call: TRBD1 (5 bases). CDR1 is SGHTA and CDR2 is FQGTGA in the germline V gene. The ends were cut back, 5 bases at V and 7 bases at J, with 12 bases in the middle. CDR3 length: 13 amino acids. In DNA, the CDR3 is TGTGCCAGCAGCATAGACAGATTTAATGAGCAGTTCTTC. Residues: CASSIDRFNEQFF.

This clone was detected only a few times. The V and J genes are TRBV19 and TRBJ1-5; 9 bases match TRBD1. The CDR3 covers 16 residues. The germline V gene has CDR1 LNHDA and CDR2 SQIVND (reference sequence). V shed 3 bases, J shed 6 bases, and the junction held 9 bases outside the gene matches. Written as DNA, the CDR3 is TGTGCCAGTAGTATTGGGGGCGGACAGGGGAGTCAGCCCCAGCATTTT. It specifies CASSIGGGQGSQPQHF.

The V call is TRBV5-1, the J call TRBJ1-4; D is ambiguous. The CDR3 length is 16 residues. The V end was cut by 0 bases, the J end by 0 bases, with 9 bases between. Germline CDR1 reads SGHRS; CDR2 reads YFSETQ. CDR3 bases: TGCGCCAGCAGCTTGGCCCTCGGTGCAACTAATGAAAAACTGTTTTTT. It yields the protein CASSLALGATNEKLFF.

This clone was detected only a few times. The CDR3 DNA reads TGTGCCAGCAGTTCCCACGTGAACACTGAAGCTTTCTTT. Residues: CASSSHVNTEAFF. This chain uses TRBV28 with TRBJ1-1; D call uncertain. CDR3 length: 13 amino acids. In germline, CDR1 is MDHEN, CDR2 SYDVKM. V shed 4 bases and J shed 0 bases, with 6 bases lying between them.

The chain recombines TRBV5-4 with TRBJ2-1; D may be TRBD1 (5 bases). Germline CDR1 and CDR2: SGHNT and YYREEE (reference sequence). There are 16 residues in the CDR3. V was cut by 2 bases and J by 5 bases, with 17 bases left in between. The CDR3 loop is CASSLSGPMGDNEQFF. The CDR3 DNA sequence: TGTGCCAGCAGCTTATCAGGGCCTATGGGTGACAATGAGCAGTTCTTC.

The chain couples TRBV11-3 to TRBJ2-7; 9 nucleotides line up with TRBD2. Germline-derived CDR1 and CDR2 are SGHNT and YENEEA. The CDR3 spans 16 residues. Unmatched junction bases numbered 11, after V lost 4 bases and J lost 4 bases. CDR3 DNA: TGTGCCAGCAGCTCCCTCCGGGGGGCGGGAGGGTACGAGCAGTACTTC. This gives the protein CASSSLRGAGGYEQYF.

This clone was detected ten times or more. V gene TRBV2 combines with J gene TRBJ2-5; the D gene is possibly TRBD1 (6 bases). Trimming pared 6 bases from V and 2 bases from J, leaving 7 bases between. This CDR3 is built from 12 residues. Germline loops: CDR1 SNHLY, CDR2 FYNNEI. CDR3 loop: CASRDRQETQYF. The CDR3 DNA reads TGTGCCAGCAGGGACAGACAAGAGACCCAGTACTTC.

The chain recombines TRBV6-5 with TRBJ1-2; D not certain. Germline lookup yields CDR1 MNHEY and CDR2 SVGAGI. This CDR3 region has 15 residues. Trimming removed 2 bases at V and 8 bases at J, with 18 bases between. This chain's CDR3 is CASSYEGVSPGGYTF. The DNA for the CDR3 is TGTGCCAGCAGTTACGAAGGTGTAAGTCCTGGGGGCTACACCTTC.

The CDR3 reads CASSPPPVRQGANYGYTF. In DNA, the CDR3 is TGTGCCAGCAGCCCACCTCCGGTCCGACAGGGGGCAAACTATGGCTACACCTTC. The chain employs TRBV7-2 and TRBJ1-2; TRBD1 matches at 10 bases. CDR1 is SGHTA and CDR2 is FQGNSA in the germline V gene. The CDR3 length is 18 residues. V was pared by 5 bases and J by 2 bases, with 14 bases of the junction left unmatched.